This T cell receptor beta chain emerged from a study of blood T cell repertoires in COVID-19. Study in general: There were acute and convalescent COVID-19 samples, and they came from the United States, Italy and Spain. In each case, the material was cDNA or gDNA derived from T cells, B-cell-depleted T cells, or PBMCs.

This CDR3 region has 16 residues. The V gene end was trimmed by 5 bases and the J gene end by 3 bases; junction bases not matched to a gene: 9. Germline V gene data show CDR1 as SEHNR and CDR2 as FQNEAQ (reference sequence). In the original processing: Amplification of reference gene primers provided the estimated nucleated cell counts. The method was immunoSEQ multiplex PCR; TCRdb's version includes in-frame clones alone and lacks a portion of them. V and J calls plus clone size are reproduced from that table; the DNA served to infer D and trimming. Found here are about 160,000 clones, approximately 90% of them singletons; the top ten hold roughly 2.3%.

Sample: peripheral blood. This chain connects TRBV7-9 to TRBJ1-2; 10 bases map to TRBD1. The TCR comes from a man aged 18 to 30 with acute or convalescent COVID-19. Written as DNA, the CDR3 is TGTGCCAGCAGCCCCGAAAGACAGGGGGCGGACTATGGCTACACCTTC. Encoded protein: CASSPERQGADYGYTF.